The TCR beta chain under discussion was sequenced for a study of blood T cell repertoires in COVID-19. Grouping used clinical history reported by participants in a survey and questionnaire. The protocol was immunoSEQ multiplex PCR, while the TCRdb copy is restricted to in-frame clones and leaves out a portion. The profile shows under 300,000 clones, 80% to 90% of them singletons. CDR3 length: 16 amino acids. Germline CDR1 and CDR2: SGHVS and FNYEAQ. V gave up 4 bases and J gave up 5 bases; unmatched junction bases: 13. The specimen sequenced was PBMCs or T cells enriched from blood (not recorded which). This sequence originates from a woman aged 40 to 50 who had been exposed to COVID-19. J is TRBJ1-1 and V is TRBV7-6; 7 positions match TRBD1. The CDR3 reads CASSSTVSGGGTEAFF. The CDR3 region has the DNA TGTGCCAGCAGCTCGACGGTTTCAGGGGGTGGGACTGAAGCTTTCTTT.